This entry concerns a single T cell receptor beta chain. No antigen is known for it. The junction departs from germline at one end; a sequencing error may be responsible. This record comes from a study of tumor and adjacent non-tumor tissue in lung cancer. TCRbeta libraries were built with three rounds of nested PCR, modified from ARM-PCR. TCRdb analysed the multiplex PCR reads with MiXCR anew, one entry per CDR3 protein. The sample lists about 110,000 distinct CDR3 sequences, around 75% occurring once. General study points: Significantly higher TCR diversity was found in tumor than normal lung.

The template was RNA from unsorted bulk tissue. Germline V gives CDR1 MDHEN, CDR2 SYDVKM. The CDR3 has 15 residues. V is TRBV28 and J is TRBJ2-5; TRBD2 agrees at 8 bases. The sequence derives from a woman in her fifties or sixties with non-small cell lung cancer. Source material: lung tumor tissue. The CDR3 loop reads CASSRISGGEESQHF. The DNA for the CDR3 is TGTGCCAGCAGCCGAATAAGCGGGGGCGAAGAGAGCCAGCACTTC.